Below are 9 T cell receptor beta chains sequenced from a single sample in a study of T cells in Graves' hyperthyroidism and ophthalmopathy. Regions amplified from RNA transcripts were the TCR beta CDR3 regions. With the HTBI primer set, the TCR CDR3 went through a first round of RT-PCR. TCRdb re-analysed the multiplex PCR reads in MiXCR, keeping a single row per CDR3 protein. In the table there are 550,000 to 650,000 distinct CDR3 sequences, about 14% of which are singletons. Sequencing was performed on blood. The receptors were sampled from a young woman with Graves' hyperthyroidism that later progressed to Graves' ophthalmopathy.

A few counts support this clonotype. The rearrangement links TRBV5-1 to TRBJ2-1; 14 positions match TRBD2. This CDR3 comprises 19 residues. Germline-derived CDR1 and CDR2 are SGHRS and YFSETQ. Losses at the gene ends were 7 bases for V and 0 bases for J; bases not matched to a gene: 12. The CDR3 DNA sequence: TGCGCCAGCCGCCCGGGACTAGCGGGAGAGTGGGTCTCCTACAATGAGCAGTTCTTC. This encodes CASRPGLAGEWVSYNEQFF.

This clonotype was found many times. The genes are TRBV19 and TRBJ1-1; 7 bases align to TRBD1. Trimming removed 8 bases from V and 2 bases from J; junction bases left unmatched: 11. The CDR3 has 15 residues. CDR1 is LNHDA, CDR2 SQIVND, per germline (reference sequence). CDR3 in DNA: TGTGCCAGTCAAAACGGACAGGCAGATAACACTGAAGCTTTCTTT. Translating it yields CASQNGQADNTEAFF.

V and J are TRBV29-1 and TRBJ1-1, with D perhaps matching TRBD1 (6 bases). The CDR3 extends over 12 amino acids. With 4 bases removed from V and 5 bases from J, the gap between germline ends came to 11 bases. Germline V CDR1 and CDR2: SQVTM, ANQGSEA. The CDR3 DNA follows: TGCAGCGTTGTTCCCCAGGGGACTGAAGCTTTCTTT. Translation: CSVVPQGTEAFF.

This clonotype was picked up many times. The rearrangement links TRBV7-3 to TRBJ2-4, with 11 bases that match TRBD2. The CDR3 consists of 16 residues. The junction had 2 bases not matched to a gene; V was cut back by 4 bases and J by 0 bases. The germline CDR1 and CDR2 sequences are SGHTA and FQGTGA. The CDR3: CASSSSGRLAKNIQYF. CDR3 nucleotide sequence: TGTGCCAGCAGCTCTAGCGGGAGGTTAGCCAAAAACATTCAGTACTTC. Full variable domain (rest looked up from reference TRBV7-3 and TRBJ2-4): GAGVSQTPSNKVTEKGKYVELRCDPISGHTALYWYRQSLGQGPEFLIYFQGTGAADDSGLPNDRFFAVRPEGSVSTLKIQRTERGDSAVYLCASSSSGRLAKNIQYFGAGTRLSVL.

The chain recombines TRBV25-1 with TRBJ1-6; a possible D gene is TRBD1 (6 bases). This CDR3 has 15 amino acids. The germline CDR1 and CDR2 sequences are MGHDK and SYGVNS. V lost 3 bases to trimming and J lost 4 bases, with 10 bases between them. This CDR3 reads CASSEGGAYNSPLHF. CDR3 DNA: TGTGCCAGCAGTGAGGGGGGCGCGTATAATTCACCCCTCCACTTT.

This clonotype came up many times. The chain is built from TRBV20-1 and TRBJ2-4; D gene uncertain. Germline CDR1 is DFQATT and CDR2 is SNEGSKA (reference sequence). This CDR3 has 12 residues. The V and J ends lost 2 bases and 5 bases respectively, with 7 bases between them. The CDR3 DNA follows: TGCAGTGCTAGACCCCGGGAAAACATTCAGTACTTC. This gives the protein CSARPRENIQYF.

This chain uses TRBV6-6 with TRBJ2-2; possibly TRBD1 for D (6 bases). Germline assignment: CDR1 MNHNY and CDR2 SVGAGI (reference sequence). The CDR3 has 19 residues. Trimming removed 1 base at V and 0 bases at J, with 18 bases between. The CDR3 protein is CASSYLPPGERSNTGELFF. CDR3 coding DNA: TGTGCCAGCAGTTACTTACCCCCAGGGGAGCGGTCGAACACCGGGGAGCTGTTTTTT.

The sample holds many counts of this clonotype. The chain links TRBV7-6 to TRBJ2-1; TRBD2 agrees at 9 bases. The CDR3 consists of 15 residues. CDR1 and CDR2 from the germline V gene are SGHVS and FNYEAQ. V lost 2 bases, J lost 7 bases, and 6 bases stayed unmatched. Here the CDR3 reads CASSLLAGAPNEQFF. In DNA form, the CDR3 reads TGTGCCAGCAGCTTATTAGCGGGAGCGCCAAATGAGCAGTTCTTC.

The chain joins TRBV5-4 to TRBJ2-5; TRBD2 matches 8 bases. The length of the CDR3 is 15 residues. Germline lookup yields CDR1 SGHNT and CDR2 YYREEE (reference sequence). Trimming took 4 bases from V and 5 from J; bases not matched to a gene: 10. This CDR3 reads CASSRGGLSRETQYF. The CDR3 DNA follows: TGTGCCAGCAGCCGGGGGGGGTTGTCTAGGGAGACCCAGTACTTC. Based on the CDR3 plus reference TRBV5-4 and TRBJ2-5, the full variable domain is ETGVTQSPTHLIKTRGQQVTLRCSSQSGHNTVSWYQQALGQGPQFIFQYYREEENGRGNFPPRFSGLQFPNYSSELNVNALELDDSALYLCASSRGGLSRETQYFGPGTRLLVL.